This is a list of T cell receptor beta chains from one sample in a study of cytomegalovirus exposure and HLA in healthy donors. Sequenced by immunoSEQ multiplex PCR; TCRdb stores in-frame clones only, minus some. Among about 98,000 clones listed, about four fifths were seen once. The sample comprised PBMCs. The receptors were gathered from a young man in good health and CMV-seropositive. Each CDR3 is given with its conserved first and last residue. The D gene is left open where the match is weak. Clone size is shown for a subset of rows, as once, few, many or a class of expanded clone.

cdr3_aa	cdr3_nt	d_call	j_call	clone_size	v_call
CASSYSGTGRYEQYF	TGTGCCAGCAGTTACTCGGGAACAGGGCGGTACGAGCAGTACTTC	NA	TRBJ2-7	NA	TRBV6-5
CASSQVGRGQSYEQYF	TGCGCCAGCAGCCAAGTTGGTAGGGGACAGTCCTACGAGCAGTACTTC	TRBD1	TRBJ2-7	NA	TRBV4-1
CASSYSAISGGAEQYF	TGTGCCAGCAGTTACTCCGCTATAAGCGGGGGGGCCGAGCAGTACTTC	TRBD2	TRBJ2-7	NA	TRBV6-5
CASSDRDRVGTEAFF	TGTGCCAGCAGCGACCGGGACAGGGTAGGGACTGAAGCTTTCTTT	TRBD1	TRBJ1-1	NA	TRBV5-8
CASRVTSEETQYF	TGCGCCAGCAGAGTCACTAGCGAAGAGACCCAGTACTTC	TRBD2	TRBJ2-5	NA	TRBV5-1
CASSFLPGQPTPNTGELFF	TGTGCCAGCAGTTTCCTACCGGGACAACCTACTCCTAACACCGGGGAGCTGTTTTTT	NA	TRBJ2-2	NA	TRBV28
CASSHRLEGGMNTEAFF	TGTGCCAGCAGCCACCGCCTCGAGGGGGGGATGAACACTGAAGCTTTCTTT	NA	TRBJ1-1	NA	TRBV11-3
CASSTPRLDLTEQFF	TGTGCCAGCAGTACTCCTCGACTGGATCTTACCGAGCAGTTCTTC	NA	TRBJ2-1	NA	TRBV27
CASSLLFGRVGDTEAFF	TGTGCCAGCAGTTTATTATTCGGACGGGTCGGGGACACTGAAGCTTTCTTT	NA	TRBJ1-1	NA	TRBV27
CSVDGGAGTGELFF	TGCAGCGTTGATGGGGGGGCGGGCACCGGGGAGCTGTTTTTT	NA	TRBJ2-2	NA	TRBV29-1
CASSLGGGALNTEAFF	TGCGCCAGCAGCTTGGGAGGGGGGGCACTGAATACTGAAGCTTTCTTT	NA	TRBJ1-1	NA	TRBV5-1
CASSFAGGPEQYF	TGTGCCAGCAGCTTTGCGGGGGGGCCCGAGCAGTACTTC	TRBD2	TRBJ2-7	NA	TRBV7-9
CASTAGEVRAYGYTF	TGTGCCAGTACCGCAGGGGAAGTACGTGCCTATGGCTACACCTTC	NA	TRBJ1-2	once	TRBV19
CASSLDGTASGANVLTF	TGTGCCAGCAGCTTGGACGGGACTGCCTCTGGGGCCAACGTCCTGACTTTC	NA	TRBJ2-6	NA	TRBV12-1
CASSPTGNEQYF	TGTGCCAGCTCCCCAACCGGGAACGAGCAGTACTTC	NA	TRBJ2-7	NA	TRBV18
CSARREAGSPLHF	TGCAGCGCCCGCAGGGAGGCAGGGTCACCCCTCCACTTT	NA	TRBJ1-6	NA	TRBV29-1
CASSLAVGHLAFF	TGTGCCAGCAGCTTAGCTGTGGGACATCTGGCTTTCTTT	NA	TRBJ1-1	NA	TRBV7-9
CASKFGGNEKLFF	TGTGCCAGCAAGTTTGGGGGGAATGAAAAACTGTTTTTT	NA	TRBJ1-4	NA	TRBV28
CAISESGVPRAGGYTF	TGTGCCATCAGTGAGTCTGGCGTTCCCAGGGCGGGAGGCTACACCTTC	NA	TRBJ1-2	NA	TRBV10-3
CASSRQGSYEQYF	TGTGCCAGCAGCCGACAGGGATCCTACGAGCAGTACTTC	TRBD1	TRBJ2-7	few	TRBV11-3
CAISESPGGANTGELFF	TGTGCCATCAGTGAGTCCCCCGGGGGGGCGAACACCGGGGAGCTGTTTTTT	TRBD2	TRBJ2-2	NA	TRBV10-3
CASSPRTEETQYF	TGTGCCAGCAGCCCGAGGACAGAGGAGACCCAGTACTTC	NA	TRBJ2-5	NA	TRBV6-5
CASRVMGAGYNSPLHF	TGTGCCAGCAGGGTAATGGGGGCGGGCTATAATTCACCCCTCCACTTT	NA	TRBJ1-6	NA	TRBV5-4
CASSHSRGASNQPQHF	TGTGCCAGCAGTCACTCCAGGGGGGCGAGCAATCAGCCCCAGCATTTT	TRBD1	TRBJ1-5	NA	TRBV28
CASTSLGTGTEQYF	TGTGCCAGCACCTCCCTAGGGACAGGGACCGAGCAGTACTTC	TRBD1	TRBJ2-7	NA	TRBV11-2
CASSLEGGYEQYF	TGTGCCAGCAGCTTAGAGGGGGGCTACGAGCAGTACTTC	NA	TRBJ2-7	NA	TRBV11-3
CASSDTVRTTDTQYF	TGTGCCAGCAGTGATACCGTGAGAACCACAGATACGCAGTATTTT	NA	TRBJ2-3	NA	TRBV6-6
CASRRLAHYEQYF	TGTGCCAGCAGAAGACTAGCCCACTACGAGCAGTACTTC	TRBD2	TRBJ2-7	NA	TRBV6-6
CASSSGGLNTEAFF	TGTGCCAGCAGTTCAGGGGGTCTGAACACTGAAGCTTTCTTT	TRBD1	TRBJ1-1	NA	TRBV28
CASSPVGEGERNSPLHF	TGCGCCAGCAGCCCTGTGGGGGAGGGGGAACGGAATTCACCCCTCCACTTT	NA	TRBJ1-6	NA	TRBV4-1
CASSPLRTSGNTGELFF	TGTGCCAGCAGCCCGCTACGGACTAGCGGAAACACCGGGGAGCTGTTTTTT	TRBD2	TRBJ2-2	few	TRBV13
CARGGGGSGTDTQYF	TGTGCCAGAGGAGGGGGGGGCAGCGGCACAGATACGCAGTATTTT	NA	TRBJ2-3	NA	TRBV2
CASSGQGLTEAFF	TGTGCCAGCAGCGGACAGGGGTTGACTGAAGCTTTCTTT	TRBD1	TRBJ1-1	NA	TRBV11-2
CASSALRRQGVHYGYTF	TGTGCCAGTAGTGCCCTTCGGCGACAGGGGGTTCACTATGGCTACACCTTC	TRBD1	TRBJ1-2	once	TRBV19
CASSGNRGVTGELFF	TGTGCCAGCAGTGGAAACAGGGGTGTCACCGGGGAGCTGTTTTTT	TRBD1	TRBJ2-2	NA	TRBV2
CASSSITGGDYGYTF	TGTGCCAGCAGCTCAATAACAGGGGGTGACTATGGCTACACCTTC	TRBD1	TRBJ1-2	NA	TRBV11-2
CASSLVEWPRSSYNEQFF	TGTGCCAGCAGTTTAGTCGAGTGGCCTAGAAGCTCCTACAATGAGCAGTTCTTC	NA	TRBJ2-1	NA	TRBV28
CAPSGRGVPLFNEQFF	TGCGCCCCCAGCGGGCGGGGGGTCCCGCTTTTCAATGAGCAGTTCTTC	TRBD2	TRBJ2-1	few	TRBV5-1
CAISESGLNYGYTF	TGTGCCATCAGTGAGTCGGGACTGAACTATGGCTACACCTTC	NA	TRBJ1-2	NA	TRBV10-3
CASSFGTGVFGTEKLFF	TGTGCCAGCAGCTTCGGGACAGGGGTGTTCGGGACCGAAAAACTGTTTTTT	TRBD1	TRBJ1-4	NA	TRBV7-9
CASSRGQGAAYEQYF	TGTGCCAGCAGTCGCGGACAGGGGGCGGCCTACGAGCAGTACTTC	TRBD1	TRBJ2-7	NA	TRBV7-9
CASSQGGDRGTNGPQHF	TGTGCCAGCAGCCAGGGGGGGGACAGGGGGACAAATGGGCCCCAGCATTTT	TRBD1	TRBJ1-5	once	TRBV5-4
CASSQASTSNTEAFF	TGTGCCAGCAGTCAAGCCAGTACATCCAACACTGAAGCTTTCTTT	NA	TRBJ1-1	NA	TRBV6-1
CASSLGTGTTYEQYF	TGCGCCAGCAGCCTGGGGACAGGAACAACCTACGAGCAGTACTTC	TRBD1	TRBJ2-7	NA	TRBV5-1
CASINPGGGGAFF	TGTGCCAGCATCAACCCGGGGGGCGGGGGAGCTTTCTTT	NA	TRBJ1-1	NA	TRBV6-1